The 15 T cell receptor beta chains below all came from one sample that was sequenced in a study of cytomegalovirus exposure and HLA in healthy donors. The PCR ran on 60 Vbeta and 13 Jbeta primers. Clones were read by immunoSEQ multiplex PCR, and TCRdb kept only the in-frame ones, dropping some. The sample contains over 150,000 clones, around 80% of which appear only once. The sequencing sample was made of PBMCs. The receptors were sampled from a young woman in good health and CMV-seropositive.

The chain is built from TRBV5-1 and TRBJ2-1; maybe TRBD1 (5 bases). In germline, CDR1 is SGHRS, CDR2 YFSETQ. Trimming removed 2 bases from V and 5 bases from J, with 14 bases in between. This CDR3 contains 15 residues. CDR3 bases: TGCGCCAGCAGCTTCGGAATGGGGCGCGACAATGAGCAGTTCTTC. Protein product: CASSFGMGRDNEQFF.

The gene calls are TRBV28 and TRBJ2-7; 7 bases line up with TRBD1. Losses at the gene ends were 1 base for V and 2 bases for J; bases not matched to a gene: 5. The CDR3 runs to 15 residues. Germline V lookup: CDR1 MDHEN, CDR2 SYDVKM. The CDR3 loop is CASSLLGQGAYEQYF. CDR3 bases: TGTGCCAGCAGTTTATTAGGGCAGGGGGCCTACGAGCAGTACTTC. Supplemented by reference TRBV28 and TRBJ2-7, the full variable domain reads DVKVTQSSRYLVKRTGEKVFLECVQDMDHENMFWYRQDPGLGLRLIYFSYDVKMKEKGDIPEGYSVSREKKERFSLILESASTNQTSMYLCASSLLGQGAYEQYFGPGTRLTVT.

The chain joins TRBV6-5 to TRBJ2-7; 7 bases fit TRBD1. V trimming: 4 bases; J trimming: 3 bases; junction bases outside the gene matches: 6. Per the germline V gene, CDR1 is MNHEY and CDR2 is SVGAGI. This CDR3 region has 14 residues. CDR3 amino acids: CASSWSGGLYEQYF. The CDR3 DNA is TGTGCCAGCAGTTGGTCAGGGGGTCTCTACGAGCAGTACTTC.

This clone was counted a few times. Different DNA sequences within this sample yield the same CDR3. J is TRBJ1-2 and V is TRBV29-1; weak D call: TRBD1 (5 bases). V gave up 6 bases and J gave up 2 bases, with 7 bases separating them. This CDR3 region has 11 residues. Germline CDR1 reads SQVTM; CDR2 reads ANQGSEA. Here the CDR3 DNA reads TGCAGCGTGACAGAGAACTATGGCTACACCTTC. It encodes CSVTENYGYTF.

With respect to this clone: No conserved phenylalanine or tryptophan ends this CDR3, so it is likely a read error. V usage is TRBV9 and J usage is TRBJ1-2, with D perhaps matching TRBD1 (6 bases). The CDR3 covers 13 residues. Germline V CDR1 and CDR2: SGDLS, YYNGEE. V lost 0 bases to trimming and J lost 3 bases, with 6 bases between them. CDR3 nucleotides: TGTGCCAGCAGCGTAGCAGGGGACTATGGCTACACCCTC. Translating gives CASSVAGDYGYTL.

This CDR3 reads CATTGQPGTYNEQFF. In DNA form, the CDR3 reads TGTGCCACGACGGGACAGCCGGGGACGTACAATGAGCAGTTCTTC. The rearrangement uses TRBV15 and TRBJ2-1, with 7 bases aligning to TRBD1. V lost 9 bases to trimming and J lost 4 bases; unmatched junction nucleotides: 12. Germline assignment: CDR1 LNHNV and CDR2 YYDKDF (reference sequence). The CDR3 contains 15 residues.

The rearrangement links TRBV5-6 to TRBJ1-4; 8 bases match TRBD1. CDR3 length: 17 residues. The germline CDR1 and CDR2 sequences are SGHDT and YYEEEE. Unmatched junction bases numbered 12, after V lost 6 bases and J lost 2 bases. CDR3 residues: CASTPDRDNGTNEKLFF. The CDR3 region has the DNA TGTGCCAGCACCCCGGACAGGGATAACGGGACTAATGAAAAACTGTTTTTT.

The rearrangement uses TRBV5-1 and TRBJ2-5; 8 bases match TRBD2. The CDR3 covers 14 residues. J gave up 1 base and V 6 bases, and 5 bases lay outside the gene matches. CDR1 and CDR2 from the germline V gene are SGHRS and YFSETQ. DNA for the CDR3: TGCGCCAGCAAAGCGGGGGTGTTCCAAGAGACCCAGTACTTC. Amino acids: CASKAGVFQETQYF.

CDR3 bases: TGTGCCAGCAGCCCACAGGGTATAGGGAACACCGGGGAGCTGTTTTTT. This translates into CASSPQGIGNTGELFF. The chain has TRBV2 and TRBJ2-2, with D perhaps TRBD1 (6 bases). V lost 6 bases to trimming and J lost 1 base, with 15 bases between them. The CDR3 is made up of 16 amino acids. The germline gives CDR1 SNHLY, CDR2 FYNNEI.

The V call is TRBV25-1, the J call TRBJ1-5, with D possibly matching TRBD1 (6 bases). CDR1 is MGHDK and CDR2 is SYGVNS in the germline V gene. This CDR3 comprises 15 residues. Between the trimmed V and J ends, which lost 4 bases and 5 bases, there was a span of 15 bases. The CDR3 loop reads CASSGRTEYDQPQHF. In DNA, the CDR3 is TGTGCCAGCAGTGGGAGGACAGAATATGATCAGCCCCAGCATTTT.

The genes are TRBV18 and TRBJ2-4; TRBD2 is a possible D gene (5 bases). There are 17 residues in the CDR3. V lost 1 base and J 9 bases, leaving 22 bases between the germline ends. Germline loops: CDR1 KGHSH, CDR2 LQKENI. The CDR3 sequence is CASSPRAGGNAVGIQYF. The DNA of the CDR3 is TGTGCCAGCTCACCACGGGCCGGAGGTAATGCCGTAGGCATTCAGTACTTC.

The V gene is TRBV7-9, the J gene TRBJ2-5, with 9 bases that match TRBD1. Germline V gene lookup returns CDR1 SEHNR and CDR2 FQNEAQ (reference sequence). V gave up 4 bases and J gave up 0 bases; unmatched junction bases: 6. There are 16 residues in the CDR3. Here the CDR3 reads CASSYGDRAYQETQYF. The DNA for the CDR3 is TGTGCCAGCAGCTATGGGGACAGGGCGTACCAAGAGACCCAGTACTTC.

The V gene is TRBV4-3, the J gene TRBJ2-1, with TRBD2 matching 12 bases. This CDR3 has 17 residues. V shed 2 bases, J shed 4 bases, and the junction held 6 bases outside the gene matches. From germline, CDR1 is LGHNA and CDR2 YSLEER. The CDR3 region has the DNA TGCGCCAGCAGCCAATTCACCGGGACTAGCGGGTACAATGAGCAGTTCTTC. This translates into CASSQFTGTSGYNEQFF.

The rearrangement joins TRBV7-2 to TRBJ1-2, with 8 bases fitting TRBD1. This CDR3 has 14 residues. CDR1 is SGHTA and CDR2 is FQGNSA in the germline V gene. V was clipped by 5 bases and J by 7 bases; unmatched bases: 9. This chain's CDR3 is CASSPRTGSGGYTF. CDR3 sequence (DNA): TGTGCCAGCAGCCCCAGGACAGGGTCGGGTGGCTACACCTTC.

This clone has a handful of counts. J is TRBJ2-3 and V is TRBV5-4; 10 bases agree with TRBD2. Per germline, CDR1 SGHNT and CDR2 YYREEE (reference sequence). V trimming: 3 bases; J trimming: 10 bases; junction bases outside the gene matches: 11. The CDR3 spans 15 residues. Here the CDR3 DNA reads TGTGCCAGCAGCTCATCTAGCGGGGGCTCGATTCCGCAGTATTTT. As protein: CASSSSSGGSIPQYF.